This TCR beta chain was sequenced for a study of blood T cells in healthy people across ages. The use of a sample-barcoded 5' primer and a J-beta primer mix characterized a second PCR of about 6 to 12 cycles. From the 5' RACE reads, TCRdb called clonotypes with MiXCR, one entry per CDR3 protein. This table holds about 650,000 distinct CDR3 sequences, roughly 32% found once. Germline V lookup: CDR1 SGHRS, CDR2 YFSETQ. The CDR3 covers 17 residues. Trimming left V 4 bases short and J 7 bases short, with 27 bases between. This clonotype has at least ten counts. Material: blood. The sequence came from a woman at least 80 years old in good health. V and J are TRBV5-1 and TRBJ2-7, with D uncertain. The CDR3 nucleotides are TGCGCCAGCAGCCGTTATCCCCATGATGGCAGTAAACGGGAGCAGTACTTC. Protein: CASSRYPHDGSKREQYF.